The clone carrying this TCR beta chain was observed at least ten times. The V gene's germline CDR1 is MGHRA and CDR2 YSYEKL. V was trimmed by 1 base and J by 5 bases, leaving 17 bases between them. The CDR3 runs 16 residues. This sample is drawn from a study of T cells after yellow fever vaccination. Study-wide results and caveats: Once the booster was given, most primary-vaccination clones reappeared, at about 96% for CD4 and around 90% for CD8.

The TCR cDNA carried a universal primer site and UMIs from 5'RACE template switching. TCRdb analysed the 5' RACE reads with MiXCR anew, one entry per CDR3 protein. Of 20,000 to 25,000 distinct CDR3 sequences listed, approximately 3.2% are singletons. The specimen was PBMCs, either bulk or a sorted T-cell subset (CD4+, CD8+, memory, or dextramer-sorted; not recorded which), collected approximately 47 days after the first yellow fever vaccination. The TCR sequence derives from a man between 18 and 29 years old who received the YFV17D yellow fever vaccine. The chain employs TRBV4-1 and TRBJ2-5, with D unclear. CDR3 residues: CASSQAAVPLGETQYF. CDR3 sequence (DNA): TGCGCCAGCAGCCAAGCTGCTGTCCCACTTGGTGAGACCCAGTACTTC.